A selection of T cell receptor beta chains follows, all from one sample in a study of CD8 T cells in Susac syndrome. TCRdb processed the immunoSEQ multiplex PCR reads anew with MiXCR; each CDR3 protein has one entry. The sample shows about 69,000 distinct CDR3 sequences, about 95% of them seen only once. The source material was CD8+ T cells from PBMCs. These receptors all come from a human donor in good health. CDR3s include the opening cysteine and the closing phenylalanine or tryptophan. Each record gives: J gene, clone size, V gene, D gene, CDR3 DNA, CDR3 protein. D genes are given only for firm matches. Size values are once, few and many counts, or a class for expanded clones, and some rows have none.

TRBJ1-1 . TRBV4-1 TRBD1 TGCGCCAGCAGCCAATTACAGGGGGCAGCTTTCTTT CASSQLQGAAFF
TRBJ1-1 . TRBV27 . TGTGCCAGCAGTTTATTGGGGGCACAGGCTTTCTTT CASSLLGAQAFF
TRBJ2-1 . TRBV13 . TGTGCCAGCAGCTTAGCGGTTACCTCCTACAATGAGCAGTTCTTC CASSLAVTSYNEQFF
TRBJ2-1 . TRBV20-1 TRBD2 TGCAGTGCTAGGAGACTACTAGCGGCGGGTTACAATGAGCAGTTCTTC CSARRLLAAGYNEQFF
TRBJ1-2 . TRBV12-5 . TGTGCTAGTGCTCATTGGGGGGTGAACTATGGCTACACCTTC CASAHWGVNYGYTF
TRBJ1-1 . TRBV7-9 . TGTGCCAGCAGCCGCCCCGGACAGTCCACCGAAGCTTTCTTT CASSRPGQSTEAFF
TRBJ2-3 . TRBV27 . TGTGCCAGCAGTTACTTCGGAGGGGGAGGCACAGATACGCAGTATTTT CASSYFGGGGTDTQYF
TRBJ1-2 . TRBV30 . TGTGCCTGGAGTGAACAACCTACAGGTTCAGCTAACTATGGCTACACCTTC CAWSEQPTGSANYGYTF
TRBJ1-2 once TRBV7-3 . TGTGCCAGCAGCTTAAATGGAGGTTTGATGGGATACACCTTC CASSLNGGLMGYTF
TRBJ1-2 . TRBV16 TRBD1 TGTGCCAGCAGCCACCAGGCAGTACGGGACAGGGATAACTATGGCTACACCTTC CASSHQAVRDRDNYGYTF
TRBJ1-6 . TRBV30 . TGTGCCTGGGATGACGGCAGCTCCTATAATTCACCCCTCCACTTT CAWDDGSSYNSPLHF
TRBJ2-1 . TRBV5-1 . TGCGCCAGCGGGGGGATCAAAGATGAGCAGTTCTTC CASGGIKDEQFF
TRBJ1-2 . TRBV15 . TGTGCCACCAGCAGCACCGTGAGAGGCAGGAAGGGCTACACCTTC CATSSTVRGRKGYTF
TRBJ1-1 . TRBV9 TRBD1 TGTGCCAGCAGCCCCCGGACAGGGGGGACTGAAGCTTTCTTT CASSPRTGGTEAFF
TRBJ2-1 . TRBV12-3/TRBV12-4 TRBD1 TGTGCCAGCAGACCTGGGACAGGGACACTTAATGAGCAGTTCTTC CASRPGTGTLNEQFF
TRBJ1-1 . TRBV2 TRBD1 TGTGCCAGCAGTAGGGACAGCTCAAAGAACACTGAAGCTTTCTTT CASSRDSSKNTEAFF
TRBJ1-2 . TRBV3-1 TRBD1 TGTGCCAGCAGCCAAGAGACCGGGACAGGGGGCAATTTTAGCTATGGCTACACCTTC CASSQETGTGGNFSYGYTF
TRBJ2-7 . TRBV7-7 . TGTGCTAGCAGCTTAGGGAAAGGGGGCTACGAGCAGTACTTC CASSLGKGGYEQYF
TRBJ1-2 . TRBV7-9 TRBD1 TGTGCCAGCAGCTTGGCAGGGGGCGAAGGCTACACCTTC CASSLAGGEGYTF
TRBJ2-3 . TRBV9 TRBD2 TGTGCCAGCAGCGTTGAGCCCTCGGGGGGGGTAGTTGATACGCAGTATTTT CASSVEPSGGVVDTQYF
TRBJ2-3 once TRBV27 TRBD1 TGTGCCAGCAGTAGCGGACAGGGGCCAGGCACAGATACGCAGTATTTT CASSSGQGPGTDTQYF
TRBJ1-6 . TRBV27 . TGTGCCAGCAGTTTGTCCCCGGCCAGCTATAATTCACCCCTCCACTTT CASSLSPASYNSPLHF
TRBJ1-6 . TRBV6-5 . TGTGCCAGCAGTCCTGGGTGGACCCTCCACTTT CASSPGWTLHF
TRBJ1-2 once TRBV5-6 TRBD1 TGTGCCAGCAGCTTAATCCGGGACAGGACCTATGGCTACACCTTC CASSLIRDRTYGYTF
TRBJ1-2 . TRBV5-1 . TGCGCCAGCAGCACGGGACTCGGGGATGGCTACACCTTC CASSTGLGDGYTF
TRBJ2-7 few TRBV5-6 . TGTGCCAGCAGCTTGCGGGGAATAGACGAGCAGTACTTC CASSLRGIDEQYF
TRBJ1-1 . TRBV3-1 . TGTGCCAGCACCTGGCAGAACACTGAAGCTTTCTTT CASTWQNTEAFF
TRBJ2-7 . TRBV30 . TGTGCCTGGAGTGTGCACAGCGGCTACGAGCAGTACTTC CAWSVHSGYEQYF
TRBJ1-1 . TRBV6-2/TRBV6-3 . TGTGCCAGCAGCAATGGGCCAGGGGAAATTAAGAACACTGAAGCTTTCTTT CASSNGPGEIKNTEAFF